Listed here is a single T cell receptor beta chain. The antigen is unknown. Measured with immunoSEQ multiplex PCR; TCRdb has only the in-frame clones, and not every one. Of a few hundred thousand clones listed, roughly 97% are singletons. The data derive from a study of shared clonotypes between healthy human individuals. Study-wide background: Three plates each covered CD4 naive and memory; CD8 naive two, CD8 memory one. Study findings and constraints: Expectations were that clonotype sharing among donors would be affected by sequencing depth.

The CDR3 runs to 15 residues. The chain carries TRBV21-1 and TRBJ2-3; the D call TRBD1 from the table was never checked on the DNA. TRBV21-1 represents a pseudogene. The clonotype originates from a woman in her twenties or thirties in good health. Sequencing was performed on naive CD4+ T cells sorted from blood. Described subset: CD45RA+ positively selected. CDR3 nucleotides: TGTGCCAGCAGCAAAGGTGGCAGGATAACAGATACGCAGTATTTT. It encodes CASSKGGRITDTQYF.